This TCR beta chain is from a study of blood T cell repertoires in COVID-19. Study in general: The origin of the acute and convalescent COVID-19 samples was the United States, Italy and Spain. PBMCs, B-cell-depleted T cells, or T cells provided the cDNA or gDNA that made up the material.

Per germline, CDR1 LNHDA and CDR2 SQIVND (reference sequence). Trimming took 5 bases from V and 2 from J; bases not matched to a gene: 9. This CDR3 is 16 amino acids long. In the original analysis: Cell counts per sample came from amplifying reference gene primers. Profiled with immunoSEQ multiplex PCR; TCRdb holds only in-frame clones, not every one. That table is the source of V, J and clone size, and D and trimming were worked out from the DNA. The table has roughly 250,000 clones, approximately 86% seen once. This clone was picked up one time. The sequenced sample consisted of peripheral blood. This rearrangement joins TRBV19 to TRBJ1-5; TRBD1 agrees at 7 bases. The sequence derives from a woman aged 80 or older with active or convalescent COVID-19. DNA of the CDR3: TGTGCCAGTAGTGCCAGACAGGGTTGGGGCAATCAGCCCCAGCATTTT. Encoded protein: CASSARQGWGNQPQHF. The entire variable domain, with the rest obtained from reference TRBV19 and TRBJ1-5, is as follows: DGGITQSPKYLFRKEGQNVTLSCEQNLNHDAMYWYRQDPGQGLRLIYYSQIVNDFQKGDIAEGYSVSREKKESFPLTVTSAQKNPTAFYLCASSARQGWGNQPQHFGDGTRLSIL.